Sequencing of this TCR beta chain was carried out in a study of blood T cell repertoires in COVID-19. Across the whole study: Specimens from acute and convalescent COVID-19 originated in the United States, Italy and Spain. PBMCs, B-cell-depleted T cells, or T cells provided the cDNA or gDNA that made up the material.

Sequencing used immunoSEQ multiplex PCR; TCRdb keeps in-frame clones, though not all of them. The sample holds about 230,000 clones, 80% to 90% seen once. This CDR3 region has 17 residues. The junction had 15 bases not matched to a gene; V was cut back by 4 bases and J by 5 bases. Germline V gene data show CDR1 as SGHDT and CDR2 as YYEEEE. The genes are TRBV5-6 and TRBJ1-1; 9 bases line up with TRBD1. Source material: peripheral blood. This receptor was obtained from an elderly woman with active or convalescent COVID-19. The CDR3 DNA reads as TGTGCCAGCAGCCTTACCATGCTGTACAGGGGGCAAACTGAAGCTTTCTTT. This translates into CASSLTMLYRGQTEAFF.